This T cell receptor (beta chain) was found in a study of blood T cells in healthy people across ages. Isolation of PBMCs gave at least 6.5 million cells per sample. Next came a second PCR, run for about 6 to 11 cycles, which used a sample-barcoded 5' primer along with a J-beta primer mix. Using its own MiXCR run on the 5' RACE reads, TCRdb lists one record per CDR3 protein. The sample comprises about a million distinct CDR3 sequences, roughly 48% of which are singletons, and 10% to 15% rests with the top ten. Trimming cost V 5 bases and J 6 bases, with 9 bases left between them. This CDR3 contains 12 residues.

The rearrangement uses TRBV12-3 or TRBV12-4 and TRBJ2-3; perhaps TRBD1 as D (6 bases). The sequencing input was blood. This TCR was recovered from a man aged 30-40 years in good health. The CDR3 sequence is CASSPGVDTQYF. As DNA, the CDR3 is TGTGCCAGCAGTCCAGGGGTGGATACGCAGTATTTT.